One and the same sample provided the 7 T cell receptor beta chains below, sequenced in a study of identical twins. TCRdb reprocessed the 5' RACE reads via MiXCR and lists one record per CDR3 protein. The sample yields about 700,000 distinct CDR3 sequences, roughly 8% seen once. The sample was also linked to a second study, of yellow fever vaccine responses in identical twins.

Sequenced sample: PBMCs. The receptor set was obtained from a woman between 18 and 29 years old in good health.

Ten or more counts support this clonotype. This chain uses TRBV25-1 with TRBJ2-1; 12 bases match TRBD2. The germline V gene encodes CDR1 MGHDK and CDR2 SYGVNS. V was clipped by 2 bases and J by 4 bases; unmatched bases: 0. The CDR3 runs 15 residues. CDR3 residues: CASSELAGGYNEQFF. The CDR3 DNA reads TGTGCCAGCAGTGAACTAGCGGGAGGGTACAATGAGCAGTTCTTC.

This clonotype was recorded a few times. The V call is TRBV5-4, the J call TRBJ2-1, with 7 bases aligning to TRBD2. Per germline, CDR1 SGHNT and CDR2 YYREEE (reference sequence). After removal of 6 bases from V and 4 bases from J, the junction contained 10 bases not matched to a gene. The CDR3 runs 15 residues. CDR3 sequence (DNA): TGTGCCAGCACCAAGGAGCTAGCGGATTACAATGAGCAGTTCTTC. Translating it yields CASTKELADYNEQFF. Supplemented by reference TRBV5-4 and TRBJ2-1, the full variable domain reads ETGVTQSPTHLIKTRGQQVTLRCSSQSGHNTVSWYQQALGQGPQFIFQYYREEENGRGNFPPRFSGLQFPNYSSELNVNALELDDSALYLCASTKELADYNEQFFGPGTRLTVL.

This clonotype was seen more than once but under ten times. This sequence joins TRBV6-5 and TRBJ1-2, with D unresolved. Between the trimmed V and J ends, which lost 0 bases and 8 bases, there was a span of 10 bases. The CDR3 is 13 residues long. Germline V gene sequence: CDR1 MNHEY, CDR2 SVGAGI. The CDR3 is CASSYSAVGGYTF. The CDR3 DNA follows: TGTGCCAGCAGTTACTCGGCCGTAGGGGGCTACACCTTC.

At least ten counts were recorded for this clonotype. This chain joins TRBV29-1 and TRBJ1-1, with no clear D. CDR1 and CDR2 from the germline V gene are SQVTM and ANQGSEA. Trimming removed 6 bases at V and 0 bases at J, with 11 bases between. The length of the CDR3 is 13 residues. The CDR3 sequence is CSVTEGLNTEAFF. The CDR3 coding sequence is TGCAGCGTCACGGAGGGTTTGAACACTGAAGCTTTCTTT.

This clonotype has ten or more counts. The J gene is TRBJ2-1, the V gene TRBV5-1, with a possible D match to TRBD2 (5 bases). The CDR3 runs to 14 residues. Looked up from germline, CDR1 is SGHRS and CDR2 is YFSETQ. V was clipped by 0 bases and J by 9 bases, with 13 bases between them. DNA for the CDR3: TGCGCCAGCAGCTTGGAGCCTTACGGAGGTGAGCAGTTCTTC. Translating it yields CASSLEPYGGEQFF.

This clonotype showed up just a few times. The chain has TRBV4-2 and TRBJ2-6; D is unclear. The CDR3 runs to 17 residues. V lost 1 base and J 0 bases, leaving 10 bases between the germline ends. Germline V lookup: CDR1 LGHNA, CDR2 YNFKEQ. The CDR3 spells CASSQVQVSSGANVLTF. CDR3 DNA: TGTGCCAGCAGCCAAGTGCAGGTCAGCTCTGGGGCCAACGTCCTGACTTTC.

The chain combines TRBV3-1 with TRBJ2-6, with D perhaps matching TRBD2 (6 bases). The CDR3 sequence is 17 residues long. Trimming took 0 bases from V and 2 from J, leaving 11 bases between them. Germline loops: CDR1 LGHDT, CDR2 YNNKEL (reference sequence). The CDR3 nucleotides are TGTGCCAGCAGCCAAGATCTTCGGAGGGCTGGGGCCAACGTCCTGACTTTC. As protein: CASSQDLRRAGANVLTF.